The source of this TCR beta chain is a study of blood T cell repertoires in COVID-19. About the study: The analysed material was cDNA or gDNA that came from T cells, B-cell-depleted T cells, or PBMCs.

Data came from immunoSEQ multiplex PCR; TCRdb stores just in-frame clones and leaves some out. The sample records 250,000 or so clones, about 80% being singletons. The V and J ends lost 3 bases and 4 bases respectively, with 7 bases between them. Germline values: CDR1 SQVTM, CDR2 ANQGSEA. This CDR3 has 11 amino acids. Cohorts were based on clinical histories the participants reported. Donors in Cohort 3 counted as recovered after two negative PCRs, clearance, or symptom resolution. V is TRBV29-1 and J is TRBJ2-7; D gene uncertain. Sequencing was done on a sample of PBMCs or T cells enriched from blood (not recorded which). This clonotype was obtained from a man aged 45-65 years who had recovered from COVID-19. CDR3 nucleotides: TGCAGCGTTGACACCGAGTACGAGCAGTACTTC. Translation: CSVDTEYEQYF.